The T cell receptor beta chain described here comes from a study of T-cell reconstitution after alpha-beta-depleted transplantation in children. During its preparation, the TCRbeta library received unique molecular identifiers. TCRdb fed the PCR reads into MiXCR, producing one record per CDR3 protein. The data contain around 250,000 distinct CDR3 sequences, roughly 8% of them singletons. This clonotype was detected many times. Germline values: CDR1 SGDLS, CDR2 YYNGEE. The length of the CDR3 is 15 residues. The germline V and J ends were trimmed by 4 bases and 7 bases, with 18 bases remaining between them.

Specimen: PBMCs, mostly from graft donor cells, collected 180 days after TCRalphabeta/CD19-depleted stem cell transplant. The V call is TRBV9, the J call TRBJ2-1; possible D gene TRBD2, 5 bases. This sequence originates from a male patient aged 5 to 17 who had a stem cell transplant for acute lymphoblastic leukemia, so the T cells may come from the graft donor. The DNA of the CDR3 is TGTGCCAGCAGCCCAGAGGGTAAGGGCGCGAATGAGCAGTTCTTC. Translation gives CASSPEGKGANEQFF.